This T cell receptor (beta chain) was retrieved from a study of cytomegalovirus exposure and HLA in healthy donors. Overall study context: Of a few hundred genotyped donors, more than 70% clustered with self-reported Caucasian donors.

PCR was performed using 60 Vbeta and 13 Jbeta primers. TCRdb's table, derived via immunoSEQ multiplex PCR, lists solely in-frame clones and lacks some. The profile shows some 77,000 clones, more than 75% of them singletons. To note about this clone: Its target is unknown.

Donors consisted of healthy bone marrow donors. Overall study findings and caveats: Presence/absence analyses assumed roughly uniform sequencing depth across donors, which may not hold. There were reportedly fewer N-insertions in an Asian-associated ancestry cluster than the approximately 600-donor mean, in a later analysis.

CDR3 size: 16 residues. Trimming removed 0 bases at V and 7 bases at J, with 19 bases between. From germline, CDR1 is SGHNT and CDR2 YENEEA. The sequenced sample consisted of PBMCs. This sequence joins TRBV11-3 and TRBJ2-7; perhaps TRBD1 as D (5 bases). The sequence was collected from a woman between 50 and 59 years old in good health and CMV-seropositive. The CDR3 DNA follows: TGTGCCAGCAGCTTAGAAGTCGACGACAGCAGACGGGAGCAGTACTTC. It translates to CASSLEVDDSRREQYF.